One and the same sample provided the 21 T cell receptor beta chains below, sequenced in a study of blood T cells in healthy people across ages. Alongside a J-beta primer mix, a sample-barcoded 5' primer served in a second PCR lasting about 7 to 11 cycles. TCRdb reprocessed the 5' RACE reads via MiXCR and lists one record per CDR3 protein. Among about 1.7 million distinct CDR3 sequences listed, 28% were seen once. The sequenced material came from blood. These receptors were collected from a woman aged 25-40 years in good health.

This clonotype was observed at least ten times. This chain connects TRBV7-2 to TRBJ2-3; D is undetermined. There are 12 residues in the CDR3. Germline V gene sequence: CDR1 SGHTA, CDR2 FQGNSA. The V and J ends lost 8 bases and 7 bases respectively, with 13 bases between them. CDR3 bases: TGTGCCAGCCGGAGAGGATCCTATACGCAGTATTTT. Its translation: CASRRGSYTQYF.

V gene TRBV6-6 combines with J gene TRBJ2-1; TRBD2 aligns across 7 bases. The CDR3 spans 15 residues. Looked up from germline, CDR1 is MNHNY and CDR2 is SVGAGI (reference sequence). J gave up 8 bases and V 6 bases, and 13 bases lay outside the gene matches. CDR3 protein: CASRKGLVGVYEQFF. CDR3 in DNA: TGTGCCAGCAGAAAAGGACTAGTTGGAGTCTATGAGCAGTTCTTC.

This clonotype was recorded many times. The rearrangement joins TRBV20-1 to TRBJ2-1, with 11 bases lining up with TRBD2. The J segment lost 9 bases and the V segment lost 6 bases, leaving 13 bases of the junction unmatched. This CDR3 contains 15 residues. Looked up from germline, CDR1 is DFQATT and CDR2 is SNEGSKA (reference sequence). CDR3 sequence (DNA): TGCAGTGCCCCACGGTCTAGCGGGAGGAAAAGTGAGCAGTTCTTC. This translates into CSAPRSSGRKSEQFF.

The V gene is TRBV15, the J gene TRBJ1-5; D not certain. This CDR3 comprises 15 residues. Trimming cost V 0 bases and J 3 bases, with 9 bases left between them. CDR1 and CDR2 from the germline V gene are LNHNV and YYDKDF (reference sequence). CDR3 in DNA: TGTGCCACCAGCAGAGACCTTTCCCTCAATCAGCCCCAGCATTTT. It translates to CATSRDLSLNQPQHF.

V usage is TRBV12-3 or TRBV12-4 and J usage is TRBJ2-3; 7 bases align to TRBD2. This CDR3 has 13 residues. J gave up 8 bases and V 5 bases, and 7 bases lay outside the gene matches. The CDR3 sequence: CASSERGGGTQYF. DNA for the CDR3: TGTGCCAGCAGTGAGCGGGGTGGCGGTACGCAGTATTTT.

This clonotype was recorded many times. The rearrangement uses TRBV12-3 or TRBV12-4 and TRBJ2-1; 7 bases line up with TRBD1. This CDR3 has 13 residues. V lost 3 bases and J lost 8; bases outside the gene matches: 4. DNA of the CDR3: TGTGCCAGCAGTTTCTTAGGGGGCGATGAGCAGTTCTTC. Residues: CASSFLGGDEQFF.

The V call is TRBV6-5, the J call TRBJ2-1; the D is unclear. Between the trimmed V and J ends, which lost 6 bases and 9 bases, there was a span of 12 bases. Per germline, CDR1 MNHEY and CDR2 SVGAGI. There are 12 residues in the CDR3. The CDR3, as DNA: TGTGCCAGCAGGGTTGGGTCCGGTGAGCAGTTCTTC. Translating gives CASRVGSGEQFF.

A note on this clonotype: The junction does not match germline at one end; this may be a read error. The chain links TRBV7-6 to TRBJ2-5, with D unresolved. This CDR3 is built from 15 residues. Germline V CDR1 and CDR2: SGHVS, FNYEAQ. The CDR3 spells CAGSLLGRTQETQYF. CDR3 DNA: TGTGCCGGCAGCTTATTGGGCAGGACCCAAGAGACCCAGTACTTC.

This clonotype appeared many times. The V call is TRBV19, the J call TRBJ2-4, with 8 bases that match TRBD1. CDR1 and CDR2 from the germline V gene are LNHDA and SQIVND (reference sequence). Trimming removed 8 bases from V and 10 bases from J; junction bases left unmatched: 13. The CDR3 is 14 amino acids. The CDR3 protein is CASSRQGAVTIQYF. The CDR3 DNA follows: TGTGCCAGTTCTCGCCAGGGGGCGGTCACTATTCAGTACTTC.

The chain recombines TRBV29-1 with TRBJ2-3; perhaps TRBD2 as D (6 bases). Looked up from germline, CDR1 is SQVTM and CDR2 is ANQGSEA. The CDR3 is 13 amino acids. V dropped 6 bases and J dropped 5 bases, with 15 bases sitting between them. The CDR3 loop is CSVQAEGQDTQYF. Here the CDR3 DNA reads TGCAGCGTGCAAGCGGAGGGTCAAGATACGCAGTATTTT.

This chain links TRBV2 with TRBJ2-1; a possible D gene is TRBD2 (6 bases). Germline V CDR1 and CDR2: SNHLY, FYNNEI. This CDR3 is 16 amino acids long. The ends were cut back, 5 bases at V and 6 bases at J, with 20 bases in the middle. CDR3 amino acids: CASSPNVGGSGNEQFF. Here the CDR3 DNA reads TGTGCCAGCAGTCCAAACGTGGGGGGATCGGGCAATGAGCAGTTCTTC.

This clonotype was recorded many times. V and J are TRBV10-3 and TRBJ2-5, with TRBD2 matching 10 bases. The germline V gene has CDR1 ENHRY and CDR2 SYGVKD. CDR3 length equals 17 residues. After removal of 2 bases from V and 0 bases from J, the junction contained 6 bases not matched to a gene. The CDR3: CAISEAPGLANQETQYF. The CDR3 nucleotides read TGTGCCATCAGTGAGGCCCCGGGACTAGCGAACCAAGAGACCCAGTACTTC.

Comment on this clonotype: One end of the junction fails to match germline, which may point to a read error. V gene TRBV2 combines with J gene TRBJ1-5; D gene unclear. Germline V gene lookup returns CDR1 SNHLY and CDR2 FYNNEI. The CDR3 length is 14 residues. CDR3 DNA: TGTGCCAGCAGCTGGACGGAGGGCAATCAGCCCCGGCATTTT. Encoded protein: CASSWTEGNQPRHF.

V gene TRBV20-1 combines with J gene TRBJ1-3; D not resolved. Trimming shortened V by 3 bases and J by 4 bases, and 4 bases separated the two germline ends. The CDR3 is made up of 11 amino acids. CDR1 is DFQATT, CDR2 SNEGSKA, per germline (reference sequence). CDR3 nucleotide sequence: TGCAGTGCTAGTCAGGGAAACACCATATATTTT. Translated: CSASQGNTIYF.

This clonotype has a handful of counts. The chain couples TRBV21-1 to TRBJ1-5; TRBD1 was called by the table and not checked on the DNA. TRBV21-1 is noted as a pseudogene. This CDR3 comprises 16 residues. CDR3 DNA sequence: TGTGCCAGCAGCAAAGTAACCGGGACAGGTAGTCAGCCCCAGCATTTT. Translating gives CASSKVTGTGSQPQHF.

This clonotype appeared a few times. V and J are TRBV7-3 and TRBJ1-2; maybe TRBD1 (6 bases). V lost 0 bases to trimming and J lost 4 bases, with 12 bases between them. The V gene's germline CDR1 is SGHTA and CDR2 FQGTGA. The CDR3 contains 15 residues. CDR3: CASSLTGTSPYGYTF. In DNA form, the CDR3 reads TGTGCCAGCAGCTTAACCGGGACATCTCCCTATGGCTACACCTTC.

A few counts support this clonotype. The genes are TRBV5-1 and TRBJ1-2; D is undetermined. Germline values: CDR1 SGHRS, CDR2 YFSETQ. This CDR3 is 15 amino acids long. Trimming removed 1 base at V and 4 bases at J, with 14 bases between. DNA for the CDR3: TGCGCCAGCAGCTTGTTGGTAGGTGCCGGCTATGGCTACACCTTC. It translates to CASSLLVGAGYGYTF.

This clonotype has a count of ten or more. Written as DNA, the CDR3 is TGTGCCAGCAGTTACGGCCCCCTCGGAGTTTATGAGCAGTTCTTC. Translation: CASSYGPLGVYEQFF. The chain couples TRBV6-5 to TRBJ2-1, with D unresolved. Per germline, CDR1 MNHEY and CDR2 SVGAGI. V lost 2 bases and J 8 bases, leaving 16 bases between the germline ends. The CDR3 length is 15 residues.

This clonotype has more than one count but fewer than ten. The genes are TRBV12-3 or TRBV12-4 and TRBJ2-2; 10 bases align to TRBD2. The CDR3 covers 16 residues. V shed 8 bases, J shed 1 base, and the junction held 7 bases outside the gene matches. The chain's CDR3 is CASVVGLARNTGELFF. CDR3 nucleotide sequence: TGTGCCAGCGTGGTGGGACTAGCGCGGAACACCGGGGAGCTGTTTTTT.

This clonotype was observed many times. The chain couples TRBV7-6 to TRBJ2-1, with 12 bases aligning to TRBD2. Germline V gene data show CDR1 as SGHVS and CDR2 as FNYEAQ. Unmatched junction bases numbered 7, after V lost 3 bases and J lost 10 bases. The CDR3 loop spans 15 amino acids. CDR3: CASSLSSLAGGEQFF. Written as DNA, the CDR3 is TGTGCCAGCAGCTTGTCGTCCCTAGCGGGAGGGGAGCAGTTCTTC.

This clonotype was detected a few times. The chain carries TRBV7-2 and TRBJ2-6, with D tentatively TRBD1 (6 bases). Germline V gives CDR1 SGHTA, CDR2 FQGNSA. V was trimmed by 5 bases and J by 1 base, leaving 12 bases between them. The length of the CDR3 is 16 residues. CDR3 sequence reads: CASSGGERSGANVLTF. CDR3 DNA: TGTGCCAGCAGCGGGGGCGAAAGGTCTGGGGCCAACGTCCTGACTTTC.